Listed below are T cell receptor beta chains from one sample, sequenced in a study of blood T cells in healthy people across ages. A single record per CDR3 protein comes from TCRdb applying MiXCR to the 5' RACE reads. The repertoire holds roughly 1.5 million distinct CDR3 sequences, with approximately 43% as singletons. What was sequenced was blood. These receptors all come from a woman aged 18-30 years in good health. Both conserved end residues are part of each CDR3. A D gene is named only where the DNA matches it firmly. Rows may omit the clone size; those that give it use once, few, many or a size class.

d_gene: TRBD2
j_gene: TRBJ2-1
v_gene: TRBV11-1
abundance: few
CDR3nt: TGTGCCAGCAGCTTGGGTAGCGGGAGTGGATACAATGAGCAGTTCTTC
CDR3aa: CASSLGSGSGYNEQFF

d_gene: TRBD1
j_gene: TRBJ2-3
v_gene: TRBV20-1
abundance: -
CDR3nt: TGCAGTGCTAGACGACAGGGACGAGCTACGGATACGCAGTATTTT
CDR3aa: CSARRQGRATDTQYF

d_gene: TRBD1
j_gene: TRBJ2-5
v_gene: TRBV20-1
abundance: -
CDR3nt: TGCAGTGGCCGACAGGGGGCGAGAGAGACCCAGTACTTC
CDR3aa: CSGRQGARETQYF

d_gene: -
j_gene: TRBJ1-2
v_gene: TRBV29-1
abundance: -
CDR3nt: TGCAGCGCCCAGCTGACCTATGGCTACACCTTC
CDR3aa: CSAQLTYGYTF

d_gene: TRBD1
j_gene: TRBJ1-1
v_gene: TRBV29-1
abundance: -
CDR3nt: TGCAGCGTTGAAGGGGGACAGGGATCCCGGGGCACTGAAGCTTTCTTT
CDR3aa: CSVEGGQGSRGTEAFF

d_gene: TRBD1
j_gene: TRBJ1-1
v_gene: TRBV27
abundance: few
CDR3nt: TGTGCCAGCAAACAACAGGGGGCGAGGCCTGAAGCTTTCTTT
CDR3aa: CASKQQGARPEAFF

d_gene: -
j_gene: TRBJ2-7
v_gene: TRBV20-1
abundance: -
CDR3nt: TGCAGTGCTAGGGGGGAAAGGGTGGCGTACGAGCAGTACTTC
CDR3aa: CSARGERVAYEQYF

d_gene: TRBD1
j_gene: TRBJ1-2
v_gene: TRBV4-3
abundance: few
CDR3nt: TGCGCCAGCAGTCAGTCCGGGACAGGGGGCGCGAGCTATGGCTACACCTTC
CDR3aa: CASSQSGTGGASYGYTF

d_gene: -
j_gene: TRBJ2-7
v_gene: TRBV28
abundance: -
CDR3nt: TGTGCCTCATCGGCGGAGAGATTTAGCTCCTACGAGCAGTACTTC
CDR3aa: CASSAERFSSYEQYF

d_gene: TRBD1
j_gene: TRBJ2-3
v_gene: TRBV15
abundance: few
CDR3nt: TGTGCCACCAGCAGAGGAGACAGGGACACAGATACGCAGTATTTT
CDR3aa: CATSRGDRDTDTQYF

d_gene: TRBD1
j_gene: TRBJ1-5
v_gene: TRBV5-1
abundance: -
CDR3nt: TGCGCCAGCTGCGTGGGACAGGTGGGGCAGCCCCAGCATTTT
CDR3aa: CASCVGQVGQPQHF

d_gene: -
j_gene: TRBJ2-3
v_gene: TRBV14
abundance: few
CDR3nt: TGTGCCAGCAGCCAGGTCACAGGGATCTACACAGATACGCAGTATTTT
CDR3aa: CASSQVTGIYTDTQYF

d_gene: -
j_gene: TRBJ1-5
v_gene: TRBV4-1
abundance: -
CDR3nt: TGCGCCAGCAAACAGGACCAATATAGCAATCAGCCCCAGCATTTT
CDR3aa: CASKQDQYSNQPQHF

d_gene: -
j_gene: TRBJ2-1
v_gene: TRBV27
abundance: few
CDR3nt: TGTGCCAGCAGTTTATACGCGACGAGCTACAATGAGCAGTTCTTC
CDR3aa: CASSLYATSYNEQFF

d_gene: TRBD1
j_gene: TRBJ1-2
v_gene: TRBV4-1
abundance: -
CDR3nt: TGCGCCAGCAGCTCCCGATGGGACAGCGACTATGGCTACACCTTC
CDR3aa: CASSSRWDSDYGYTF

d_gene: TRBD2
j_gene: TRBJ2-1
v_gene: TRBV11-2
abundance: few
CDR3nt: TGTGCCAGCAGCTTATGGGCTAGCGGGGGGGCGGGAGAAGAGCAGTTCTTC
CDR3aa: CASSLWASGGAGEEQFF

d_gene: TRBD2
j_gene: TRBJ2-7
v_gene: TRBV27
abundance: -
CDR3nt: TGTGCCGGCAGTTTATCGTTGCTAGCGGTTCCCTACGAGCAGTACTTC
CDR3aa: CAGSLSLLAVPYEQYF

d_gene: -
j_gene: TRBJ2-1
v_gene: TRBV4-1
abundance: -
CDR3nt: TGCGCCAGCAGCCACCGCGGGCATGAGCAGTTCTTC
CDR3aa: CASSHRGHEQFF

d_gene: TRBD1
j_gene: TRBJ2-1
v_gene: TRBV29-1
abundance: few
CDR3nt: TGCAGCGTTGAGGGACAGTCGGCCTACAATGAGCAGTTCTTC
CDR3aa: CSVEGQSAYNEQFF

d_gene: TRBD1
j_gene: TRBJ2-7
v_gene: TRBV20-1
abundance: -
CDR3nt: TGCAGTGCCAGGCCCCCGGGACAGGGGTTCTACGAGCAGTACTTC
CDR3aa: CSARPPGQGFYEQYF

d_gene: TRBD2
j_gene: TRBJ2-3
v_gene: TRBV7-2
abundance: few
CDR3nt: TGTGCCAGCAGCTTAGGACCTAGCGGGAGATCGGATACGCAGTATTTT
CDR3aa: CASSLGPSGRSDTQYF

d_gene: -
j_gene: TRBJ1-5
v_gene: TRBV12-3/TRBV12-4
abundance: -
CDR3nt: TGTGCCAGCAGTAGGACGGAGGATCAGCCCCAGCATTTT
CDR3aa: CASSRTEDQPQHF

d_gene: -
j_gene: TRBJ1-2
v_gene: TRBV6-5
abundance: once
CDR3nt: TGTGCCAGCAGTTACGCAGGCCTATCGGGTGGCTACACCTTC
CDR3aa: CASSYAGLSGGYTF

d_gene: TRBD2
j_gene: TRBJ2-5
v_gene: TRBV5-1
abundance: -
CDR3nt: TGCGCCAGCAGTCGGGCTAGCGGTACAGAACAAGAGACCCAGTACTTC
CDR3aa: CASSRASGTEQETQYF

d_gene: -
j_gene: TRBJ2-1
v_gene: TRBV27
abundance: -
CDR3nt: TGTGCCAGCAGTTTTTCCAACCGATACAATGAGCAGTTCTTC
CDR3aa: CASSFSNRYNEQFF

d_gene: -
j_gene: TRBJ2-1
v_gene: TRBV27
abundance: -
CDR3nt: TGTGCCAGCCTCCGGGCGGGACGCTCCTACAATGAGCAGTTCTTC
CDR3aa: CASLRAGRSYNEQFF

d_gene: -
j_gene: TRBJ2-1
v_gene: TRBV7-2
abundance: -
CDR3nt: TGTGCCAGCAGCTTAACATCGTCGCTAAGTGCTGAGCAGTTCTTC
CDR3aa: CASSLTSSLSAEQFF

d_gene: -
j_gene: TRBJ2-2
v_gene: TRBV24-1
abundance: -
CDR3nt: TGTGCCACTGGGCGAGTCGGGGAGCTGTTTTTT
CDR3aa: CATGRVGELFF

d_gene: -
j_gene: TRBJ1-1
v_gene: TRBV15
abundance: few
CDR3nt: TGTGCCACCAGCAGAACACCTCCCCGGGGCCTGAACACTGAAGCTTTCTTT
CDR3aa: CATSRTPPRGLNTEAFF

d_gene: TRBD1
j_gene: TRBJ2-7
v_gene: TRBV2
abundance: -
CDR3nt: TGTGCCAGCAGTTTCGGGACAGGCCCCCGCGAGCAGTACTTC
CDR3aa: CASSFGTGPREQYF

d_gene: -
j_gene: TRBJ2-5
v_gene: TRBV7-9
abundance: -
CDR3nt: TGTGCCAGCAGCTCGCAGGACAACTACAATGAGCAGTACTTC
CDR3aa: CASSSQDNYNEQYF

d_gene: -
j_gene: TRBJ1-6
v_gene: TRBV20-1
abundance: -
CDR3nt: TGCAGCGCTAGAGATCATAGTAGGGGCAGCCGCGGCATTTATAATTCACCCCTCCACTTT
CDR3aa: CSARDHSRGSRGIYNSPLHF

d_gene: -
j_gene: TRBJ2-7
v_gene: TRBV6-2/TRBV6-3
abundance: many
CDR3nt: TGTGCCAGCAGTTTGGCGTCTCTCCTCTCCTACGAGCAGTACTTC
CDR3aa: CASSLASLLSYEQYF

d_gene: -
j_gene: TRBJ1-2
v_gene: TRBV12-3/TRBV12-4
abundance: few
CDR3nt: TGTGCCAGCAGTTTGGCAGGGGTCCGTGGCTACACCTTC
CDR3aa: CASSLAGVRGYTF

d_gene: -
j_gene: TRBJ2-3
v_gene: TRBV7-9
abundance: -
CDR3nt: TGTGCCAGCAGATCTATGGAGGGGGCGAGGACAGATACGCAGTATTTT
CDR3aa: CASRSMEGARTDTQYF

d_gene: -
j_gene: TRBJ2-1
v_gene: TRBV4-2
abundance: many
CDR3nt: TGTGCCAGCAGCCAAGCTAGCGTGATTGAGCAGTTCTTC
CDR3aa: CASSQASVIEQFF

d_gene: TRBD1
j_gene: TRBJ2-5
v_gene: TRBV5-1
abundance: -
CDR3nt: TGCGCCAGCAGCTTGTGGGGACAGGGGGCGAGGAATGAGCAGTACTTC
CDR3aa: CASSLWGQGARNEQYF